Listed below are T cell receptor beta chains from one sample, sequenced in a study of Ad26.COV2.S vaccination and SARS-CoV-2 variants. Here immunoSEQ multiplex PCR was the method, and the copy in TCRdb shows in-frame clones only, minus some. This sample has about 220,000 clones, with approximately 90% found just once. The sample consisted of peripheral blood, taken in a trial of Ad26.COV2.S vaccine versus placebo. These receptors originate from a person aged 18-60 years who received the Ad26.COV2.S COVID-19 vaccine or a placebo. Both conserved end residues are part of each CDR3. The D gene is left open where the match is weak. Rows give clone size only sometimes, using once, few, many, or a class for an expanded clone.

d_call cdr3_length j_call clone_size v_call cdr3_nt cdr3_aa
TRBD1 13 TRBJ2-7 - TRBV7-2 TGTGCCAGCAGCTTAGCTTCTTGGGCAGGGGGCGACTTC CASSLASWAGGDF
- 15 TRBJ2-7 - TRBV7-9 TGTGCCAGCAGCGGACCAGGGACTTCTACCTACGAGCAGTACTTC CASSGPGTSTYEQYF
TRBD1 15 TRBJ2-5 - TRBV14 TGTGCCAGCAGCCCCCGGACAGGGGGCCCGATGGCCCAGTACTTC CASSPRTGGPMAQYF
TRBD2 18 TRBJ2-3 - TRBV24-1 TGTGCCACCAGTGATTCCCAAGCGGGTGGCGGGAGTACGGATACGCAGTATTTT CATSDSQAGGGSTDTQYF
TRBD2 14 TRBJ2-1 - TRBV30 TGTGCCTGGAGTGGGCTAGCGGGTTACAATGAGCAGTTCTTC CAWSGLAGYNEQFF
- 15 TRBJ2-7 - TRBV3-1/TRBV3-2 TGTGCCAGCAGCCAAGTGATGGGGGCGCGGTACGAGCAGTACTTC CASSQVMGARYEQYF
- 16 TRBJ1-3 once TRBV5-1 TGCGCCAGCAGCCTCACCACTGGGGGCTCTGGAAACACCATATATTTT CASSLTTGGSGNTIYF
TRBD1 15 TRBJ1-5 once TRBV4-2 TGTGCCAGCAGCCAAGAGACAGGGCGGAATCAGCCCCAGCATTTT CASSQETGRNQPQHF
- 16 TRBJ2-1 - TRBV27 TGTGCCAGCAGTTTCGGAGGAGGTAGGTCCTACAATGAGCAGTTCTTC CASSFGGGRSYNEQFF
- 17 TRBJ1-1 - TRBV7-8 TGTGCCAGCAGCTTGGCGCTTAAGGGCAGTCCGCACACTGAAGCTTTCTTT CASSLALKGSPHTEAFF
TRBD2 17 TRBJ2-1 - TRBV24-1 TGTGCCACCAGTGATTCCCAAGCGGGAGAGGCCTACAATGAGCAGTTCTTC CATSDSQAGEAYNEQFF
- 11 TRBJ2-3 - TRBV28 TGTGCCAGCAGTAGACTAGATACGCAGTATTTT CASSRLDTQYF
- 14 TRBJ1-3 - TRBV7-2 TGTGCCAGCAGCTCCCAGGCTTCTGGAAACACCATATATTTT CASSSQASGNTIYF
- 12 TRBJ1-1 once TRBV30 TGTGCCTGGGGCACCCGGGCCACTGAAGCTTTCTTT CAWGTRATEAFF
- 16 TRBJ2-1 - TRBV30 TGTGCCTGGAGTCTCAGACTCCCCAGCTCCTACAATGAGCAGTTCTTC CAWSLRLPSSYNEQFF
TRBD1 17 TRBJ1-1 - TRBV2 TGTGCCAGCAGTTTGACAGGGGGAAGGATGGGGAACACTGAAGCTTTCTTT CASSLTGGRMGNTEAFF
TRBD2 15 TRBJ2-5 - TRBV11-1 TGTGCCAGCAGCCAGGGACTAGCGGGAGGTGAGACCCAGTACTTC CASSQGLAGGETQYF
TRBD2 16 TRBJ2-1 - TRBV5-4 TGTGCCAGCAGCTCCTTACTAGCGGGGGGGCCGGATGAGCAGTTCTTC CASSSLLAGGPDEQFF